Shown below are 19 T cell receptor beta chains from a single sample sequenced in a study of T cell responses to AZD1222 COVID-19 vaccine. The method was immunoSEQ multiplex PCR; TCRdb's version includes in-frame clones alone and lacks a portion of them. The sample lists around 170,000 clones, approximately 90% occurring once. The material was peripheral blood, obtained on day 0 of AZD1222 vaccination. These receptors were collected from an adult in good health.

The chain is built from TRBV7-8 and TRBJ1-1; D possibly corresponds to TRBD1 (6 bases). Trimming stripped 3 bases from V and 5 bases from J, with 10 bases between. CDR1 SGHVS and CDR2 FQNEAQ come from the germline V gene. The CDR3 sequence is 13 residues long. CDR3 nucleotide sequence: TGTGCCAGCAGCTTTCAGGGGTGGACTGAAGCTTTCTTT. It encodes CASSFQGWTEAFF.

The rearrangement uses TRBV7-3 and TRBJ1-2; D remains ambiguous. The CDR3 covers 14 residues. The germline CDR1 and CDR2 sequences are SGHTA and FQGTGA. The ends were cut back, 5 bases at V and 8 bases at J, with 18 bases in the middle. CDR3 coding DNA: TGTGCCAGCAGCCAGAACAGCGGGCGCCGAGGCTACACCTTC. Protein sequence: CASSQNSGRRGYTF.

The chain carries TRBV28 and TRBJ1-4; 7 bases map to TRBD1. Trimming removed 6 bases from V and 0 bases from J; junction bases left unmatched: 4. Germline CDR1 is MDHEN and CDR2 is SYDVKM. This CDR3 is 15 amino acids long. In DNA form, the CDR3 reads TGTGCCAGCAGGCCGGGGACAGCAACTAATGAAAAACTGTTTTTT. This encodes CASRPGTATNEKLFF.

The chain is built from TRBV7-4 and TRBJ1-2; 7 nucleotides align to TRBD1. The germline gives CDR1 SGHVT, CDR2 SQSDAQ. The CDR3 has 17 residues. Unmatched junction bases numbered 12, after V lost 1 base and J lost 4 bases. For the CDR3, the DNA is TGTGCCAGCAGCTTAGTTCAGCCGGGACAGATAAGCTATGGCTACACCTTC. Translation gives CASSLVQPGQISYGYTF.

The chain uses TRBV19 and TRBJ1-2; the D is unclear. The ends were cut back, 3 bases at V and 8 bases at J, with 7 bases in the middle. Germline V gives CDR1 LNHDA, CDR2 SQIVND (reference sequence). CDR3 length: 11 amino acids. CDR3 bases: TGTGCCAGTAGTATCACGGGAGGCTACACCTTC. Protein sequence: CASSITGGYTF.

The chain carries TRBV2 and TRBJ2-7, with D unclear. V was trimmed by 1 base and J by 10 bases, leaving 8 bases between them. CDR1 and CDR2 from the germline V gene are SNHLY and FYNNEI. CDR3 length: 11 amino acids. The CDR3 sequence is CASSEGPTQYF. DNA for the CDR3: TGTGCCAGCAGTGAAGGACCAACCCAGTACTTC.

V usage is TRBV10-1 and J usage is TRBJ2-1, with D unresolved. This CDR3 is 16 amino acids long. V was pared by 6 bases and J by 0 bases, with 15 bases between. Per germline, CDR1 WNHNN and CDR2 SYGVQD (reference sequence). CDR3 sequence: CASRDPTASSYNEQFF. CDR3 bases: TGCGCCAGCAGAGACCCGACCGCGAGCTCCTACAATGAGCAGTTCTTC.

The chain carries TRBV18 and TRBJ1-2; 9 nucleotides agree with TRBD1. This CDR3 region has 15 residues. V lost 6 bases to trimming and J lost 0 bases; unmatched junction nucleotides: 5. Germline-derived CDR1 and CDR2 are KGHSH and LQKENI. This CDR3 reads CASSPGQGANYGYTF. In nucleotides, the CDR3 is TGTGCCAGCTCTCCGGGACAGGGAGCTAACTATGGCTACACCTTC.

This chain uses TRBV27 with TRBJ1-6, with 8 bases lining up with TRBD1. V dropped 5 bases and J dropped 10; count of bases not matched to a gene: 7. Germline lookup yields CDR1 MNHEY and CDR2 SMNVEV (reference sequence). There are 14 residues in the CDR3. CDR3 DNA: TGTGCCAGCAGTCCCGGACAGGGTGACTCACCCCTCCACTTT. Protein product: CASSPGQGDSPLHF.

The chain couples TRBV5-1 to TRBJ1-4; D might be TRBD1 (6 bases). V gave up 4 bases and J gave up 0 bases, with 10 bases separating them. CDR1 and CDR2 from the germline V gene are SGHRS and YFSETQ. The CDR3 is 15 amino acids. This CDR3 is CASSPGTSTNEKLFF. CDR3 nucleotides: TGCGCCAGCAGCCCGGGGACATCAACTAATGAAAAACTGTTTTTT.

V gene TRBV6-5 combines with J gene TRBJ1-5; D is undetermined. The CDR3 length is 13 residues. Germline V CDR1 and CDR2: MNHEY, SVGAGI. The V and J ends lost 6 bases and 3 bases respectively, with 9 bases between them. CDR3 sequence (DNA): TGTGCCAGCAGCCCGCAGATCAATCAGCCCCAGCATTTT. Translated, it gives CASSPQINQPQHF.

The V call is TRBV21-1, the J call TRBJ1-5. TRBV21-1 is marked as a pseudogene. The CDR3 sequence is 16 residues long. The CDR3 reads CASISPPGRSNQPQHF. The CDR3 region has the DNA TGTGCCAGCATCTCACCCCCCGGTAGGAGCAATCAGCCCCAGCATTTT.

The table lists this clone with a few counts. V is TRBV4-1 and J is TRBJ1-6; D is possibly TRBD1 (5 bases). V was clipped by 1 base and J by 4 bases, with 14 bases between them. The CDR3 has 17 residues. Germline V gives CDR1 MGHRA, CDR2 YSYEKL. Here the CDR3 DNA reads TGCGCCAGCAGCCAAGGCGGGGGAGCCCTTTATAATTCACCCCTCCACTTT. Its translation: CASSQGGGALYNSPLHF.

CDR3 bases: TGTGCCAGCAGCTTAGCTTTGAGCACAGATACGCAGTATTTT. Amino acids: CASSLALSTDTQYF. The chain couples TRBV7-9 to TRBJ2-3; D not resolved. V lost 0 bases, J lost 0 bases, and 4 bases lay in between. Germline CDR1 is SEHNR and CDR2 is FQNEAQ (reference sequence). The CDR3 extends over 14 amino acids.

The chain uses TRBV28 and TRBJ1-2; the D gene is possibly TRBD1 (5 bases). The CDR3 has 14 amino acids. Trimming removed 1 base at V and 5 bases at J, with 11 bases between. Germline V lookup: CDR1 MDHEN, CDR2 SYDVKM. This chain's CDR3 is CASSLSPGEYGYTF. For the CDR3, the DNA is TGTGCCAGCAGTTTATCCCCGGGGGAATATGGCTACACCTTC.

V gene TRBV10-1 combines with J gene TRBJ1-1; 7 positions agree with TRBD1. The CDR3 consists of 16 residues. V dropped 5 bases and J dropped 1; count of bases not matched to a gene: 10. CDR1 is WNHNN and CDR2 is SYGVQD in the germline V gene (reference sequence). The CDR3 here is CASSWTTGTENTEAFF. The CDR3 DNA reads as TGCGCCAGCAGTTGGACCACAGGGACAGAGAACACTGAAGCTTTCTTT.

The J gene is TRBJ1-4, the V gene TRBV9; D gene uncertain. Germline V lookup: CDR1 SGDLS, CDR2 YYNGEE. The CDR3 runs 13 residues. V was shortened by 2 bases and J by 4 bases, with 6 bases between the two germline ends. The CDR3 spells CASSVDGNEKLFF. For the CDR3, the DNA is TGTGCCAGCAGCGTCGACGGTAATGAAAAACTGTTTTTT.

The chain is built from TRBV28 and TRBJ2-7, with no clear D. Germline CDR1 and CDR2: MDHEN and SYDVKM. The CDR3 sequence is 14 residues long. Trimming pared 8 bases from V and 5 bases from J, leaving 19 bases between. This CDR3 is CASRSRYTTDEQYF. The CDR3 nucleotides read TGTGCCAGCCGAAGTAGATACACGACGGACGAGCAGTACTTC.

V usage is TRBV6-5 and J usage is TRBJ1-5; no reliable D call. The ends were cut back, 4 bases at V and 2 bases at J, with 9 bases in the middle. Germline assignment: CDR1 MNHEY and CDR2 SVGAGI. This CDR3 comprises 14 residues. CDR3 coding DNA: TGTGCCAGCAGTTTTGACGGGGGCAATCAGCCCCAGCATTTT. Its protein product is CASSFDGGNQPQHF.